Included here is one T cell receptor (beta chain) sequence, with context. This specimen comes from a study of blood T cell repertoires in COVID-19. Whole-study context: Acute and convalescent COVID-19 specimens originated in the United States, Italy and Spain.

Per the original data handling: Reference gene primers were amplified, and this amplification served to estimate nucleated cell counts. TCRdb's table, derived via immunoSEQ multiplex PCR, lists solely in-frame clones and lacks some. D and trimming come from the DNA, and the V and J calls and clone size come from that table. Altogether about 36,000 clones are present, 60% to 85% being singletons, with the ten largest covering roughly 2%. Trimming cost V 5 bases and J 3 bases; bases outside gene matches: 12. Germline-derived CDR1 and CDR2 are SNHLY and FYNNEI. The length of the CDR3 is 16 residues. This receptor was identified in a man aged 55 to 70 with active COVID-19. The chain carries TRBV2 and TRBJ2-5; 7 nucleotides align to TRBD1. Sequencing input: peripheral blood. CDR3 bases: TGTGCCAGCAGTTCTGCCCCGGGACAGACAGAAGAGACCCAGTACTTC. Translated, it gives CASSSAPGQTEETQYF.